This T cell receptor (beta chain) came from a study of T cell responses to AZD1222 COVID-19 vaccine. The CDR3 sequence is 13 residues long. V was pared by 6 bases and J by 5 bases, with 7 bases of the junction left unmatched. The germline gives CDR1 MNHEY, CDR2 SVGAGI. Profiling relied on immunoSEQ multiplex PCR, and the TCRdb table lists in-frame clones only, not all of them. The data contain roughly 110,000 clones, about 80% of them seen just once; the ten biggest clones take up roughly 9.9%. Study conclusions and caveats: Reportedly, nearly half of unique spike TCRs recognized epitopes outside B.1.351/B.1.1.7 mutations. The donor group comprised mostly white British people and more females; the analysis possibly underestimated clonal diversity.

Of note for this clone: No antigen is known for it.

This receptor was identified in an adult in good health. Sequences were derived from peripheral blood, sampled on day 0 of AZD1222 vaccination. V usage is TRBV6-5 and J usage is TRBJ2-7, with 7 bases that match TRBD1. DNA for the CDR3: TGTGCCAGCAGACCGGGACAGCCGAACGAGCAGTACTTC. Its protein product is CASRPGQPNEQYF.